These 2 T cell receptor beta chains were sequenced from one sample in a study of blood T cell repertoires in COVID-19. Repertoires were generated with immunoSEQ multiplex PCR, while TCRdb's copy carries only in-frame clones and drops some. The data contain 80,000 to 100,000 clones, about 90% of them singletons. Sequencing used peripheral blood. The receptors originated from a human donor with COVID-19, enrolled during active disease. The donor label of this sample is uncertain.

V usage is TRBV3-1 (or the pseudogene TRBV3-2) and J usage is TRBJ2-1; D uncertain. Per the germline V gene, CDR1 is LGHDT and CDR2 is YNNKEL (reference sequence). V lost 4 bases and J lost 0, with 7 bases in between. The CDR3 has 14 residues. The CDR3 DNA follows: TGTGCCAGCAGCCGACTGAGCTCCTACAATGAGCAGTTCTTC. Its translation is CASSRLSSYNEQFF.

The genes are TRBV10-2 and TRBJ2-2; D might be TRBD1 (5 bases). Germline CDR1 WSHSY, CDR2 SAAADI. Trimming pared 4 bases from V and 0 bases from J, leaving 9 bases between. The CDR3 extends over 15 amino acids. CDR3 in DNA: TGCGCCAGCAGTGGCCAGGGATCGAACACCGGGGAGCTGTTTTTT. Protein product: CASSGQGSNTGELFF.